A single sample is the source of the 14 T cell receptor beta chains below, sequenced in a study of regulatory T cells in long-lasting Graves disease. CDR3-region Arm-PCR and iRepertoire HTBI primers produced the TCR beta libraries. TCRdb independently ran MiXCR on the multiplex PCR reads; one entry per CDR3 protein. The repertoire holds over 350,000 distinct CDR3 sequences, roughly 20% seen once, with less than 25% in the top ten. The time point: persistent/refractory GD, antithyroid drugs over 5 years with positive TRAb. Extracted RNA from PBMCs served as the source of the TCR library. Source: peripheral blood mononuclear cells (PBMCs), taken when the disease was refractory, from a patient treated with antithyroid drugs. All receptors derive from a female donor with Graves disease.

The V and J genes are TRBV7-9 and TRBJ1-1; tentatively, D is TRBD1 (5 bases). CDR1 and CDR2 from the germline V gene are SEHNR and FQNEAQ (reference sequence). This CDR3 has 15 residues. Trimming took off 5 bases at V and 1 base at J, with 14 bases between the two ends. CDR3: CASSGTGTGNTEAFF. In DNA form, the CDR3 reads TGTGCCAGCAGCGGCACCGGGACTGGGAACACTGAAGCTTTCTTT.

This clonotype was counted between two and nine times. The rearrangement links TRBV7-8 to TRBJ2-5, with D perhaps matching TRBD1 (5 bases). The V gene's germline CDR1 is SGHVS and CDR2 FQNEAQ. The V gene lost 1 base and the J gene lost 2 bases, with 17 bases spanning the gap. The CDR3 has 17 amino acids. The CDR3 region is CASSLGFYLGQQETQYF. In nucleotides, the CDR3 is TGTGCCAGCAGCTTAGGTTTCTATTTGGGGCAGCAAGAGACCCAGTACTTC.

This clonotype has at least ten counts. The chain links TRBV30 to TRBJ1-4; a possible D gene is TRBD1 (5 bases). This CDR3 is built from 16 residues. V lost 2 bases and J lost 7, with 20 bases in between. Germline V lookup: CDR1 GTSNPN, CDR2 SVGIG (reference sequence). The CDR3 sequence: CAWSPTPNRLGEKLFF. DNA of the CDR3: TGTGCCTGGAGTCCTACCCCGAACAGGCTCGGTGAAAAACTGTTTTTT.

The chain has TRBV5-6 and TRBJ2-7, with a weak D call TRBD2 (6 bases). CDR3 size: 14 residues. Trimming removed 4 bases at V and 2 bases at J, with 13 bases between. Germline assignment: CDR1 SGHDT and CDR2 YYEEEE. The CDR3 spells CASSPRRVPYEQYF. The CDR3 DNA reads as TGTGCCAGCAGCCCTCGGAGGGTACCCTACGAGCAGTACTTC.

This clonotype was detected many times. This chain links TRBV27 with TRBJ2-2; maybe TRBD1 (7 bases). Deletions cut 2 bases from V and 5 bases from J, with 21 bases between. The CDR3 runs to 18 residues. CDR1 is MNHEY and CDR2 is SMNVEV in the germline V gene (reference sequence). The DNA for the CDR3 is TGTGCCAGCAGTTTAAGGGGGGCGAGACAGGGAGAAACCGGGGAGCTGTTTTTT. Its translation is CASSLRGARQGETGELFF.

Many counts were recorded for this clonotype. The chain carries TRBV3-1 and TRBJ2-5; D not certain. This CDR3 has 11 residues. In germline, CDR1 is LGHDT, CDR2 YNNKEL (reference sequence). Between the trimmed V and J ends, which lost 0 bases and 11 bases, there was a span of 7 bases. The CDR3 bases are TGTGCCAGCAGCCAAGATGGATCTCAGTACTTC. Translated, it gives CASSQDGSQYF.

This clonotype has a count of ten or more. The chain is built from TRBV7-2 and TRBJ2-2, with D hard to call. This CDR3 has 13 amino acids. Germline CDR1 reads SGHTA; CDR2 reads FQGNSA. V shed 5 bases and J shed 1 base, with 5 bases lying between them. CDR3 coding DNA: TGTGCCAGCAGCGTCAGGAACACCGGGGAGCTGTTTTTT. Translated: CASSVRNTGELFF.

The chain is built from TRBV28 and TRBJ2-7; tentative D call: TRBD1 (6 bases). V was pared by 6 bases and J by 3 bases, with 15 bases between. This CDR3 comprises 14 residues. CDR1 MDHEN and CDR2 SYDVKM come from the germline V gene. The CDR3 coding sequence is TGTGCCAGCAGAACGGGATCAGGGGTCTACGAGCAGTACTTC. This sequence encodes CASRTGSGVYEQYF.

In regard to this clonotype: This may be a read error, as it is one base from a much larger clone. This chain connects TRBV6-1 to TRBJ1-1, with 7 bases identical to TRBD1. The CDR3 consists of 15 residues. Germline CDR1 is MNHNS and CDR2 is SASEGT. The chain's CDR3 is CASSLRETGMGEALF. In DNA form, the CDR3 reads TGTGCCAGCAGTCTTAGGGAGACAGGGATGGGTGAAGCTCTCTTT.

The table lists this clonotype with many counts. The CDR3 is CSAREGHYGYTF. CDR3 in DNA: TGCAGTGCTAGAGAGGGACACTATGGCTACACCTTC. The chain carries TRBV20-1 and TRBJ1-2; possible D gene TRBD1, 5 bases. The CDR3 has 12 amino acids. Trimming took 0 bases from V and 3 from J, leaving 5 bases between them. Germline values: CDR1 DFQATT, CDR2 SNEGSKA (reference sequence).

The chain is built from TRBV9 and TRBJ1-2; possible D gene TRBD1, 5 bases. From germline, CDR1 is SGDLS and CDR2 YYNGEE. V was trimmed by 0 bases and J by 4 bases, leaving 13 bases between them. The CDR3 loop spans 15 amino acids. Here the CDR3 DNA reads TGTGCCAGCAGCGTAGTATCAGGGCCATCCTATGGCTACACCTTC. Translated, it gives CASSVVSGPSYGYTF.

The chain carries TRBV12-5 and TRBJ2-2, with 9 bases that match TRBD2. With 6 bases clipped from V and 4 bases from J, the junction kept 9 bases outside the gene matches. The CDR3 spans 16 residues. Germline loops: CDR1 LGHNT, CDR2 FRNRAP. CDR3 sequence: CASGSGREGPTGELFF. DNA of the CDR3: TGTGCTAGTGGGTCAGGGCGGGAGGGCCCCACCGGGGAGCTGTTTTTT. Complete variable domain (other parts from reference TRBV12-5 and TRBJ2-2): DARVTQTPRHKVTEMGQEVTMRCQPILGHNTVFWYRQTMMQGLELLAYFRNRAPLDDSGMPKDRFSAEMPDATLATLKIQPSEPRDSAVYFCASGSGREGPTGELFFGEGSRLTVL.

The chain carries TRBV7-3 and TRBJ1-5; tentatively, D is TRBD1 (5 bases). The CDR3 extends over 13 amino acids. The germline V gene encodes CDR1 SGHTA and CDR2 FQGTGA. V lost 5 bases to trimming and J lost 5 bases, with 10 bases between them. Here the CDR3 DNA reads TGTGCCAGCAGCGTGGGACCTGATCAGCCCCAGCATTTT. As protein: CASSVGPDQPQHF. The entire variable domain, with the rest obtained from reference TRBV7-3 and TRBJ1-5, is as follows: GAGVSQTPSNKVTEKGKYVELRCDPISGHTALYWYRQSLGQGPEFLIYFQGTGAADDSGLPNDRFFAVRPEGSVSTLKIQRTERGDSAVYLCASSVGPDQPQHFGDGTRLSIL.

This clonotype showed up just a few times. The chain carries TRBV3-1 and TRBJ1-3, with D unclear. This CDR3 is built from 16 residues. CDR1 LGHDT and CDR2 YNNKEL come from the germline V gene (reference sequence). Deletions cut 2 bases from V and 0 bases from J, with 11 bases between. The CDR3 loop is CASSQRETVSGNTIYF. The DNA for the CDR3 is TGTGCCAGCAGCCAAAGGGAAACAGTCTCTGGAAACACCATATATTTT.